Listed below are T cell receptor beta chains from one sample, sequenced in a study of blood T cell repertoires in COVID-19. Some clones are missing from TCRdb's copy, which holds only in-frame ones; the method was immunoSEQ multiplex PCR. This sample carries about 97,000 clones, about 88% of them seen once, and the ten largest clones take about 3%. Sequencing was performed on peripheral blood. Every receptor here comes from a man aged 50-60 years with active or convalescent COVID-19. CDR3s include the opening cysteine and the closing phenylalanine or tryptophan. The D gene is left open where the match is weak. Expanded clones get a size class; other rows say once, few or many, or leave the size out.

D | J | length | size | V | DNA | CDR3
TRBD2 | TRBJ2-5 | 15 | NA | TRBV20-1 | TGCAGTGCTAGTCTAGCGGGGGGGCCGGGGGAGACCCAGTACTTC | CSASLAGGPGETQYF
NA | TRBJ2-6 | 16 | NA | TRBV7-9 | TGTGCCAGCAGCTTAGAAATAGCGGCTGGGGCCAACGTCCTGACTTTC | CASSLEIAAGANVLTF
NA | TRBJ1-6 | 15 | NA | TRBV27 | TGTGCCAGCAGTTCCCAGCCAGGGGCTAATTCACCCCTCCACTTT | CASSSQPGANSPLHF
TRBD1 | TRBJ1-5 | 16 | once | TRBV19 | TGTGCCAGTAGTATACAGGGGGCAAAAATGGATCAGCCCCAGCATTTT | CASSIQGAKMDQPQHF
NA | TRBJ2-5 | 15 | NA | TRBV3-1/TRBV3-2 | TGTGCCAGCAGTCAAGATAGTAGAAGAGAAGAGACCCAGTACTTC | CASSQDSRREETQYF
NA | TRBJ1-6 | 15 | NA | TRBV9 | TGTGCCAGCAGCCTGGACTACCTTTCGAACTCACCCCTCCACTTT | CASSLDYLSNSPLHF
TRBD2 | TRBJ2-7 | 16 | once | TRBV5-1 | TGCGCCAGCAGCGCAGCGGGGGGGGAGAGGTCTTACGAGCAGTACTTC | CASSAAGGERSYEQYF
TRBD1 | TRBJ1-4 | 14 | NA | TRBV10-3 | TGTGCCATCAGAGACGGACAGGGAAACGAAAAACTGTTTTTT | CAIRDGQGNEKLFF
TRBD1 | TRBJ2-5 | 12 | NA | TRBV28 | TGCGCCAGTTCGGGACAGGGAGAGACCCAGTACTTC | CASSGQGETQYF
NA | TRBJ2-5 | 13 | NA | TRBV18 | TGTGCCAGCTCACCAGGGGGCCGGGAGACCCAGTACTTC | CASSPGGRETQYF
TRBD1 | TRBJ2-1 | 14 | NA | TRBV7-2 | TGTGCCAGCAGCTCTGGACAGGGGGTAGGTGAGCAGTTCTTC | CASSSGQGVGEQFF
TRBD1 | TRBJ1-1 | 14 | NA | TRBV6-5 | TGTGCCAGCAGAAAACAGGGGGGGAACACTGAAGCTTTCTTT | CASRKQGGNTEAFF
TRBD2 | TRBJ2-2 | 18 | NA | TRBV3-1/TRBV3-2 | TGTGCCAGCAGCCAAGTATCGGGGGGGAGATCGAACACCGGGGAGCTGTTTTTT | CASSQVSGGRSNTGELFF
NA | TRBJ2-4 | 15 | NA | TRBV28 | TGTGCCAGCAGTTTATCAGGGGGGATCAAAAACATTCAGTACTTC | CASSLSGGIKNIQYF
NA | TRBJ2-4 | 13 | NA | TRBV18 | TGTGCCAGCTCACCACCGAGTATGAACATTCAGTACTTC | CASSPPSMNIQYF
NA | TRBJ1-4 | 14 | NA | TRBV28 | TGTGCCAGCACCCCGGTAGGGGCTGATGAAAAACTGTTTTTT | CASTPVGADEKLFF
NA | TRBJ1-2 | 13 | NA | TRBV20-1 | TGCAGTGCTAGTCTAGGGCAGGGCGGCGGCTACACCTTC | CSASLGQGGGYTF
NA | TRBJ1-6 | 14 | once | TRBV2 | TGTGCCAGCAGTGAATACGGGTATAATTCACCCCTCCACTTT | CASSEYGYNSPLHF
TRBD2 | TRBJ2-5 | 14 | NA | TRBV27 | TGTGCCAGCAGTTTAGCGGGAGAATCGGGGACCCAGTACTTC | CASSLAGESGTQYF
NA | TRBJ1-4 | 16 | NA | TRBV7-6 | TGTGCCAGCAGCTTAGAGGGGGACGGACGGGCGGAAAAACTGTTTTTT | CASSLEGDGRAEKLFF
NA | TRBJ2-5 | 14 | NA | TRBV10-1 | TGCGCCAGCAGTGAGTCGGGCAGGGCGGAGACCCAGTACTTC | CASSESGRAETQYF
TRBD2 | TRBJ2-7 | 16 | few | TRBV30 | TGTGCCTGGAGTGTACCTCCAGCGGGGGCCTCCTACGAGCAGTACTTC | CAWSVPPAGASYEQYF
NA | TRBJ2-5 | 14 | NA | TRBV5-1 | TGCGCCAGCAGCTTGGGGCAGGGAGGCGAGACCCAGTACTTC | CASSLGQGGETQYF
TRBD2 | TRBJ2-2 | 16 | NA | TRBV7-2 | TGTGCCAGCAGCTTATCCGGGGGGGCGAACACCGGGGAGCTGTTTTTT | CASSLSGGANTGELFF
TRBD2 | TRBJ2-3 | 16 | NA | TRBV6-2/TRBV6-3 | TGTGCCAGCAGTACCCCCGGGACTAGCGGGGGGGCTGGGCAGTATTTT | CASSTPGTSGGAGQYF
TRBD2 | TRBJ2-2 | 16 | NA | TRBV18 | TGTGCCAGCTCACCTCGGCAGGGAGGGGACACCGGGGAGCTGTTTTTT | CASSPRQGGDTGELFF
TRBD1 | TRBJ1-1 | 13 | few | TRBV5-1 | TGCGCCAGCAGCTTCCAGGGGGACACTGAAGCTTTCTTT | CASSFQGDTEAFF
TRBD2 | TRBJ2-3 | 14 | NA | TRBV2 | TGTGCCAGCAGGGCTAGCGGGGGAACAGATACGCAGTATTTT | CASRASGGTDTQYF
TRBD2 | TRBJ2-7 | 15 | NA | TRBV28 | TGTGCCAGCAGTTTGGAGCGGGGAGGGGCCTACGAGCAGTACTTC | CASSLERGGAYEQYF
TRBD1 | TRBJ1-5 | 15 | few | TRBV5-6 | TGTGCCAGCAGCTTGGGCAGGGGGCTTCGGCAGCCCCAGCATTTT | CASSLGRGLRQPQHF
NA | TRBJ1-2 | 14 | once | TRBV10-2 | TGCGCCAGCAGTGACAGGGTAACCTCCTCTGGCTACACCTTC | CASSDRVTSSGYTF
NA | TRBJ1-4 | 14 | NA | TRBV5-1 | TGCGCCAGCAGCTTGAGGGGACTCAATGAAAAACTGTTTTTT | CASSLRGLNEKLFF
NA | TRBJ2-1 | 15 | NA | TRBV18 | TGTGCCAGCTCACCACCTTACAGGACGTACAATGAGCAGTTCTTC | CASSPPYRTYNEQFF
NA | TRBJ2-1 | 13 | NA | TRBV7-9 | TGTGCCAGCAGCCGTTACAGGGTCGACGAGCAGTTCTTC | CASSRYRVDEQFF
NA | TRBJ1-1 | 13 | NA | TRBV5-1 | TGCGCCAGCAGCTCCGACAGTTCCGATGAAGCTTTCTTT | CASSSDSSDEAFF
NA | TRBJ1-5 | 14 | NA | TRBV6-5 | TGTGCCAGCAGTCCAATCAATAGCAATCAGCCCCAGCATTTT | CASSPINSNQPQHF
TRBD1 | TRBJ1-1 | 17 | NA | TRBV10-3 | TGTGCCATCAGTGAGTCCCCCGGGACAGGGGAAGGAACTGAAGCTTTCTTT | CAISESPGTGEGTEAFF
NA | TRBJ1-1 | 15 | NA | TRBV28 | TGTGCCAGCAGTTTAAGGGGTACAGCTAACACTGAAGCTTTCTTT | CASSLRGTANTEAFF
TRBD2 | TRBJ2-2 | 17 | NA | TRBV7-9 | TGTGCCAGCAGCCCTGGGGCGGGGGGCTCGAACACCGGGGAGCTGTTTTTT | CASSPGAGGSNTGELFF
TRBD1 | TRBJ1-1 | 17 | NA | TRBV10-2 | TGCGCCAGCAGTGGGGGGACAGCGAGGAGCATGAACACTGAAGCTTTCTTT | CASSGGTARSMNTEAFF
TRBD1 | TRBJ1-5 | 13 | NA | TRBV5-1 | TGCGCCAGCAGCCAGACAGGGTTACAGCCCCAGCATTTT | CASSQTGLQPQHF
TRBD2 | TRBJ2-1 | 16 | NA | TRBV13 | TGTGCCAGCAGCCTGTTTAGCGGGGGGGCCACCAATGAGCAGTTCTTC | CASSLFSGGATNEQFF
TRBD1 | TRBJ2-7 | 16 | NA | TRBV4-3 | TGCGCCAGCAGCCCCTATCTCCGGGACAGAGCCTACGAGCAGTACTTC | CASSPYLRDRAYEQYF
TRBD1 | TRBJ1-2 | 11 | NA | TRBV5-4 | TGTGCCAGCAGCCGGGGACAGGGCCACACCTTC | CASSRGQGHTF
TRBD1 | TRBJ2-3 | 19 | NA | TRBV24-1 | TGTGCCACCAGTGATTTAAGTTTTAAGGACAGGGGGCTGAGGGATACGCAGTATTTT | CATSDLSFKDRGLRDTQYF
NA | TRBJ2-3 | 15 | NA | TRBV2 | TGTGCCAGCAGCCTCATGGCTGGGGGGGCGGGGACGCAGTATTTT | CASSLMAGGAGTQYF
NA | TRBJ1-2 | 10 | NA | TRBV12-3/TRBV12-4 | TGTGCCAGCGGACGGGGTGGCTACACCTTC | CASGRGGYTF
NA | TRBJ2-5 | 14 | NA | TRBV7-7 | TGTGCCAGCAGCCTCCTGACGGAGCAAGAGACCCAGTACTTC | CASSLLTEQETQYF
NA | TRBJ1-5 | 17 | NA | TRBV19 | TGTGCCAGTAGTATTAGGGCAGGGGATAGGGGCAATCAGCCCCAGCATTTT | CASSIRAGDRGNQPQHF
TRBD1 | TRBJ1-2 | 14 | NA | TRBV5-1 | TGCGCCAGCAGCGCAGGACAGGGGCCCTATGGCTACACCTTC | CASSAGQGPYGYTF
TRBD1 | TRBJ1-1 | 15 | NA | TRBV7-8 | TGTGCCAGCAGCCAGGGACAGGGTTGGAGCACTGAAGCTTTCTTT | CASSQGQGWSTEAFF
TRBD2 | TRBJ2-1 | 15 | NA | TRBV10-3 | TGTGCCATCAGTGAAAGCGGGGGAACCTACAATGAGCAGTTCTTC | CAISESGGTYNEQFF